This TCR beta chain originates from a study of T cell repertoires in cytomegalovirus infection. Overall study: CMV infection plus the matching HLA type was flagged by public TCR beta signatures. Findings and caveats of the study: The cumulative frequency of public TCR beta families identified carriers of CMV plus the relevant HLA. What dominated the ex vivo response were HLA-C-restricted CMV-specific TCR beta clonotypes.

TCRdb passed the reads through MiXCR, listing each CDR3 protein once. The top ten clones hold around 2.8% of a sample with around 740,000 distinct CDR3 sequences, about a third of them seen once. Trimming stripped 1 base from V and 3 bases from J, with 21 bases between. The CDR3 totals 19 residues. Germline V lookup: CDR1 MGHRA, CDR2 YSYEKL. Regarding this clonotype: The antigen remains undetermined.

The TCR comes from a human donor in good health (CMV status not recorded). Some clones in this sample may be carry-over from other donors' samples. The sample comprised PBMCs. This chain joins TRBV4-1 and TRBJ2-2, with D hard to call. This CDR3 reads CASSQGSSLGPRYTGELFF. The CDR3 DNA is TGCGCCAGCAGCCAAGGTTCAAGTTTAGGGCCTAGATACACCGGGGAGCTGTTTTTT.